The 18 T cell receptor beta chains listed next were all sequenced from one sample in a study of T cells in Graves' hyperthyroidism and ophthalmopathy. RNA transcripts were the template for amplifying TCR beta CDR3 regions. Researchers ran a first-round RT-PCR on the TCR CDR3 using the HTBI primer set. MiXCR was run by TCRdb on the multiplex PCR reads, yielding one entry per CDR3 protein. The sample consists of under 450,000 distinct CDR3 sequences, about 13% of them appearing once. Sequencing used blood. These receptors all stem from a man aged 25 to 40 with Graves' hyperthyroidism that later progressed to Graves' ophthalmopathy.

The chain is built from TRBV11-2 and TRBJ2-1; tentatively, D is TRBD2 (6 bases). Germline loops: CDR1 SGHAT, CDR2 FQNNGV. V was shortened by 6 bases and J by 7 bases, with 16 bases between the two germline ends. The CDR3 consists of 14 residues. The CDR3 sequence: CASRATGLVNEQFF. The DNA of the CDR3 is TGTGCCAGCAGGGCGACGGGACTTGTTAATGAGCAGTTCTTC.

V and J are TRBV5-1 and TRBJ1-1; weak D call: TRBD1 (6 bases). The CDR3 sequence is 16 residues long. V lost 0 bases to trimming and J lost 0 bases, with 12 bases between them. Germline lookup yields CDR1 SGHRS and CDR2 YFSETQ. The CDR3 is CASSLGGGGMNTEAFF. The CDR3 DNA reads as TGCGCCAGCAGCTTGGGGGGGGGGGGCATGAACACTGAAGCTTTCTTT.

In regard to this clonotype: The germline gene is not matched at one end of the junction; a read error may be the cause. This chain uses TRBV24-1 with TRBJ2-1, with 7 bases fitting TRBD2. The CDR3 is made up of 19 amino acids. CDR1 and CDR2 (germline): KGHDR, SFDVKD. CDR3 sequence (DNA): TGTGCCAACAGTGGGGCCATAGGCGGGGGTTTGCCACTCTACAATGAGCAGTTCTTC. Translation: CANSGAIGGGLPLYNEQFF.

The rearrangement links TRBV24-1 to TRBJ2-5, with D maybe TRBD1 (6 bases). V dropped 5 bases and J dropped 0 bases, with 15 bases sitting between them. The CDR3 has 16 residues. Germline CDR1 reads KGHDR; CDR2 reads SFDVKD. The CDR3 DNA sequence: TGTGCCACCAGTGGGGGGCAATCGAGGGACCAAGAGACCCAGTACTTC. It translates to CATSGGQSRDQETQYF.

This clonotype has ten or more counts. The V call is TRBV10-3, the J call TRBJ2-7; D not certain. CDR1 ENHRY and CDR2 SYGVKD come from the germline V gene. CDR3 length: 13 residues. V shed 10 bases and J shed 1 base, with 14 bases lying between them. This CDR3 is CATSGPRSYEQYF. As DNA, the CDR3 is TGTGCCACCTCGGGCCCGAGGTCCTACGAGCAGTACTTC.

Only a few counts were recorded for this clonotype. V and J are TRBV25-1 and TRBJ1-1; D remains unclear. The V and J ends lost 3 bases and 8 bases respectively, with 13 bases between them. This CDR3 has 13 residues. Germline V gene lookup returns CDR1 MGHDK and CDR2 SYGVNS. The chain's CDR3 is CASSEHRGEEAFF. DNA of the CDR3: TGTGCCAGCAGTGAGCACAGAGGCGAGGAAGCTTTCTTT. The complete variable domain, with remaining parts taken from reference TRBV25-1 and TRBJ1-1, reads EADIYQTPRYLVIGTGKKITLECSQTMGHDKMYWYQQDPGMELHLIHYSYGVNSTEKGDLSSESTVSRIRTEHFPLTLESARPSHTSQYLCASSEHRGEEAFFGQGTRLTVV.

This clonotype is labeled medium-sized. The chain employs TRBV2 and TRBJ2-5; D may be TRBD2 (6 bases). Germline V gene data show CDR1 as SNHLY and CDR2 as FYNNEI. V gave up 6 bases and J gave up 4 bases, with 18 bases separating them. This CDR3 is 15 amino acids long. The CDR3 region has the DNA TGTGCCAGCAGCGAGGTTCTAGCGCGGTCAGAGACCCAGTACTTC. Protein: CASSEVLARSETQYF.

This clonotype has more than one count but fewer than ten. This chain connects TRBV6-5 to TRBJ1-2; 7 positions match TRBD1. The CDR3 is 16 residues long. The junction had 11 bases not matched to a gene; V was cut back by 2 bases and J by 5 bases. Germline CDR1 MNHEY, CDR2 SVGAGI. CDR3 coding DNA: TGTGCCAGCAGTTACGGCCCATTGAGGGGGCGGTATGGCTACACCTTC. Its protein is CASSYGPLRGRYGYTF.

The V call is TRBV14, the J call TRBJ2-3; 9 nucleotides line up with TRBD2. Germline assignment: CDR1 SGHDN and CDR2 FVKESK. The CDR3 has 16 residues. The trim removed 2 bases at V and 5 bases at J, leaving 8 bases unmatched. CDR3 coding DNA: TGTGCCAGCAGCCAATTTGCGGGGGGGCAACTAGATACGCAGTATTTT. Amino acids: CASSQFAGGQLDTQYF.

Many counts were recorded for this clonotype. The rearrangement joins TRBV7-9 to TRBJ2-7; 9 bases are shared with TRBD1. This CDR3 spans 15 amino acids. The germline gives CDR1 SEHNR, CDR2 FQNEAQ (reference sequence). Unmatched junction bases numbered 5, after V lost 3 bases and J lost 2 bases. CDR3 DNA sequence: TGTGCCAGCAGCTTGGGGACAGGGTCCACCTACGAGCAGTACTTC. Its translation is CASSLGTGSTYEQYF. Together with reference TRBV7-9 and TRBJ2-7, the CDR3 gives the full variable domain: DTGVSQNPRHKITKRGQNVTFRCDPISEHNRLYWYRQTLGQGPEFLTYFQNEAQLEKSRLLSDRFSAERPKGSFSTLEIQRTEQGDSAMYLCASSLGTGSTYEQYFGPGTRLTVT.

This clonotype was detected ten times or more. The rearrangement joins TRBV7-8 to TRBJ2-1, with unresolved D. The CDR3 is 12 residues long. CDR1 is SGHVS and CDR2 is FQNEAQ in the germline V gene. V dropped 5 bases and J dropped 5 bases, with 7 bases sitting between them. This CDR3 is CASSPGHNEQFF. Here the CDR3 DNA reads TGTGCCAGCAGCCCGGGCCACAATGAGCAGTTCTTC.

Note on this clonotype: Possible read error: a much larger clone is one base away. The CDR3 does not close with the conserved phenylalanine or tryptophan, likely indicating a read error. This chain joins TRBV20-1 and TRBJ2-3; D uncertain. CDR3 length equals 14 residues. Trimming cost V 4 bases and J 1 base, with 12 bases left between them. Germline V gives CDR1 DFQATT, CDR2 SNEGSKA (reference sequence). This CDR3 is CSAKRHPGTDTQYL. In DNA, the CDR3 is TGCAGTGCTAAAAGACACCCTGGCACAGATACGCAGTATCTT.

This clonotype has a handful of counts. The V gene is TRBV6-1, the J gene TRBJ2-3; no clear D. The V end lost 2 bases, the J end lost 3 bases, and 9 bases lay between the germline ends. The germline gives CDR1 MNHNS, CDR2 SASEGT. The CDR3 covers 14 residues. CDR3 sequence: CASSERVPTDTQYF. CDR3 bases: TGTGCCAGCAGTGAAAGGGTTCCAACAGATACGCAGTATTTT.

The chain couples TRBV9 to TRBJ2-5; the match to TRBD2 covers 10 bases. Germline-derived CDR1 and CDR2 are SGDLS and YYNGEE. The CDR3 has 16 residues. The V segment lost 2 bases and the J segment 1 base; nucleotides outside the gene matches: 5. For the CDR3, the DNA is TGTGCCAGCAGCGTTGTCAGCGGGGGGGCCCAAGAGACCCAGTACTTC. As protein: CASSVVSGGAQETQYF.

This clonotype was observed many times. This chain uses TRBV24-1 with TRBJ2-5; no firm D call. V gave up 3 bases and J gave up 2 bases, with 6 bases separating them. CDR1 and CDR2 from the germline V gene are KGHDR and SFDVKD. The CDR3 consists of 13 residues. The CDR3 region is CATSDTVQETQYF. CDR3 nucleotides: TGTGCCACCAGTGATACAGTTCAAGAGACCCAGTACTTC.

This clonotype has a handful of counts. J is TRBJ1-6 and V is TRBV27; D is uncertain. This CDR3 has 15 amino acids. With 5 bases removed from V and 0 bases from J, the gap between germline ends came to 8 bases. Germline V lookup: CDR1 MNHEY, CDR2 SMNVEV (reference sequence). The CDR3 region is CASSKWSSYNSPLHF. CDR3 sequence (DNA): TGTGCCAGCAGTAAGTGGAGCTCCTATAATTCACCCCTCCACTTT.

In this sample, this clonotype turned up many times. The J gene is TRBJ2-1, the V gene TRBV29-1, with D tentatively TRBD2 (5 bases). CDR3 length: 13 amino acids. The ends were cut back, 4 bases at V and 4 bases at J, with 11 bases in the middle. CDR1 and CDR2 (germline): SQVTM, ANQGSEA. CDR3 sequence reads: CSVGGGGYNEQFF. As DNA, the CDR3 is TGCAGCGTTGGAGGAGGTGGTTACAATGAGCAGTTCTTC.

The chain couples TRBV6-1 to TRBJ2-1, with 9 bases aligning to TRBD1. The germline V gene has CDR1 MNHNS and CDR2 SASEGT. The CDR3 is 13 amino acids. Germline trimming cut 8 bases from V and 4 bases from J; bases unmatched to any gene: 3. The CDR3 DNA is TGTGCCAGCTTGGGGACAGGGTACAATGAGCAGTTCTTC. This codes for CASLGTGYNEQFF.